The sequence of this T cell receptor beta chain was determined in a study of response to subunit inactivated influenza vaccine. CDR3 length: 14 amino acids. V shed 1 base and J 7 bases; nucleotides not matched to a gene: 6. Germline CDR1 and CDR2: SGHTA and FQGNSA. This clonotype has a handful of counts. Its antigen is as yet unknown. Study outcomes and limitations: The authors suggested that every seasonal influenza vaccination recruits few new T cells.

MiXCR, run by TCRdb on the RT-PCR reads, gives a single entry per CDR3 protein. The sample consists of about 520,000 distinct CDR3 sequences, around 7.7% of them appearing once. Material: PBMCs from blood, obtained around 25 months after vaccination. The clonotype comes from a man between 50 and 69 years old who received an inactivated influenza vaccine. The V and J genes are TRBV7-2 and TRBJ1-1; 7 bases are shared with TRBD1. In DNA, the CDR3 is TGTGCCAGCAGCTTAGGAGGGGGCGCAGGTGAAGCTTTCTTT. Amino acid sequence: CASSLGGGAGEAFF.